The 22 T cell receptor beta chains reported below all come from one sample, sequenced in a study of blood T cell repertoires in COVID-19. Clones were sequenced by immunoSEQ multiplex PCR, and TCRdb holds only the in-frame ones, with some missing. The data show 150,000 to 200,000 clones, roughly 88% seen once. What was sequenced was peripheral blood. These receptors were obtained from a woman aged 80 or over with acute or convalescent COVID-19.

V gene TRBV27 combines with J gene TRBJ1-6, with TRBD1 matching 10 bases. Germline trimming cut 5 bases from V and 14 bases from J; bases unmatched to any gene: 9. This CDR3 has 14 amino acids. The germline CDR1 and CDR2 sequences are MNHEY and SMNVEV (reference sequence). The CDR3 loop is CASSIGTGARTLHF. Written as DNA, the CDR3 is TGTGCCAGCAGTATAGGGACAGGGGCTAGGACCCTCCACTTT.

Only one count was recorded for this clone. V gene TRBV7-6 combines with J gene TRBJ2-7; 10 nucleotides line up with TRBD1. V shed 5 bases and J 6 bases; nucleotides not matched to a gene: 7. The germline V gene encodes CDR1 SGHVS and CDR2 FNYEAQ. The CDR3 has 14 residues. The CDR3 loop is CASSARDRGSEQYF. As DNA, the CDR3 is TGTGCCAGCAGCGCCCGGGACAGGGGCTCCGAGCAGTACTTC. Filled out from reference TRBV7-6 and TRBJ2-7, the complete variable domain reads GAGVSQSPRYKVTKRGQDVALRCDPISGHVSLYWYRQALGQGPEFLTYFNYEAQQDKSGLPNDRFSAERPEGSISTLTIQRTEQRDSAMYRCASSARDRGSEQYFGPGTRLTVT.

This chain links TRBV11-2 with TRBJ1-1; tentative D call: TRBD1 (6 bases). The germline V gene has CDR1 SGHAT and CDR2 FQNNGV. The CDR3 runs 15 residues. V dropped 3 bases and J dropped 4 bases, with 15 bases sitting between them. CDR3 protein: CASSLGGGGGTEAFF. DNA of the CDR3: TGTGCCAGCAGCTTGGGTGGTGGGGGCGGCACTGAAGCTTTCTTT.

This clone was picked up a small number of times. The chain couples TRBV4-1 to TRBJ2-7; D unclear. Deletions cut 0 bases from V and 4 bases from J, with 16 bases between. The length of the CDR3 is 16 residues. Per the germline V gene, CDR1 is MGHRA and CDR2 is YSYEKL. In DNA form, the CDR3 reads TGCGCCAGCAGCCAAGATATTAGGAGTGGATTTTACGAGCAGTACTTC. Its translation: CASSQDIRSGFYEQYF.

This clone was seen just once. V usage is TRBV2 and J usage is TRBJ2-1, with 8 bases matching TRBD1. CDR1 and CDR2 (germline): SNHLY, FYNNEI. V dropped 2 bases and J dropped 12; count of bases not matched to a gene: 12. CDR3 length: 15 amino acids. The CDR3 region is CASSEQGQGYKLQFF. In DNA, the CDR3 is TGTGCCAGCAGTGAACAAGGACAGGGCTACAAATTGCAGTTCTTC.

The chain couples TRBV5-4 to TRBJ1-2, with D possibly TRBD1 on 5 matching bases. The V gene lost 0 bases and the J gene lost 3 bases, with 15 bases spanning the gap. The germline gives CDR1 SGHNT, CDR2 YYREEE (reference sequence). The CDR3 runs 16 residues. The CDR3 nucleotides read TGTGCCAGCAGCTTGGCCGGGGGAAAGTCGTACTATGGCTACACCTTC. Its protein is CASSLAGGKSYYGYTF.

The rearrangement joins TRBV7-6 to TRBJ2-7; D is unresolved. Germline V gene lookup returns CDR1 SGHVS and CDR2 FNYEAQ. V was trimmed by 3 bases and J by 0 bases, leaving 12 bases between them. CDR3 size: 15 residues. The CDR3 region is CASSLSPGSSYEQYF. CDR3 sequence (DNA): TGTGCCAGCAGCTTGTCTCCAGGTTCCTCCTACGAGCAGTACTTC.

This chain links TRBV3-1 (or the pseudogene TRBV3-2) with TRBJ2-1, with TRBD2 matching 13 bases. Germline V gene lookup returns CDR1 LGHDT and CDR2 YNNKEL (reference sequence). The CDR3 is 14 residues long. V lost 4 bases to trimming and J lost 12 bases; unmatched junction nucleotides: 6. The CDR3: CASSPRTSGGAQFF. The CDR3 DNA sequence: TGTGCCAGCAGCCCACGGACTAGCGGGGGTGCGCAGTTCTTC.

The chain recombines TRBV2 with TRBJ2-1; D is ambiguous. Germline V gene sequence: CDR1 SNHLY, CDR2 FYNNEI. This CDR3 comprises 12 residues. Trimming cost V 4 bases and J 9 bases, with 10 bases left between them. CDR3 region: CASSGEPSEQFF. In DNA form, the CDR3 reads TGTGCCAGCAGTGGAGAGCCTAGTGAGCAGTTCTTC.

J is TRBJ2-2 and V is TRBV5-6, with D perhaps TRBD2 (5 bases). The CDR3 has 15 amino acids. Trimming left V 4 bases short and J 5 bases short, with 15 bases between. Germline values: CDR1 SGHDT, CDR2 YYEEEE. The CDR3 bases are TGTGCCAGCAGCCGCGTAGGAGAGGGTACCGGGGAGCTGTTTTTT. It specifies CASSRVGEGTGELFF.

This chain links TRBV5-1 with TRBJ1-1, with D possibly TRBD1 on 5 matching bases. CDR3 length equals 15 residues. CDR1 and CDR2 from the germline V gene are SGHRS and YFSETQ. With 1 base removed from V and 8 bases from J, the gap between germline ends came to 18 bases. The CDR3 sequence is CASSLMSPGEGEAFF. In DNA, the CDR3 is TGCGCCAGCAGCTTGATGTCGCCGGGGGAAGGGGAAGCTTTCTTT. Supplemented by reference TRBV5-1 and TRBJ1-1, the full variable domain reads KAGVTQTPRYLIKTRGQQVTLSCSPISGHRSVSWYQQTPGQGLQFLFEYFSETQRNKGNFPGRFSGRQFSNSRSEMNVSTLELGDSALYLCASSLMSPGEGEAFFGQGTRLTVV.

V and J are TRBV12-5 and TRBJ2-3, with D perhaps TRBD2 (5 bases). V shed 2 bases and J shed 7 bases, with 7 bases lying between them. The V gene's germline CDR1 is LGHNT and CDR2 FRNRAP. The CDR3 is made up of 12 amino acids. CDR3 in amino acids: CASGLSGYTQYF. CDR3 DNA: TGTGCTAGTGGTTTGTCGGGGTATACGCAGTATTTT.

CDR3 DNA sequence: TGTGCCAGTAGTTTCGGACAGGCGAATCAGCCCCAGCATTTT. Protein: CASSFGQANQPQHF. The chain joins TRBV19 to TRBJ1-5, with 7 bases lining up with TRBD1. CDR1 is LNHDA, CDR2 SQIVND, per germline (reference sequence). J lost 4 bases, V lost 5 bases, and 5 bases had no gene match. The CDR3 extends over 14 amino acids. The whole variable domain, filled in from reference TRBV19 and TRBJ1-5, reads DGGITQSPKYLFRKEGQNVTLSCEQNLNHDAMYWYRQDPGQGLRLIYYSQIVNDFQKGDIAEGYSVSREKKESFPLTVTSAQKNPTAFYLCASSFGQANQPQHFGDGTRLSIL.

The genes are TRBV6-1 and TRBJ1-5; weak D call: TRBD1 (5 bases). V dropped 3 bases and J dropped 7 bases, with 13 bases sitting between them. This CDR3 is 14 amino acids long. Germline V gene sequence: CDR1 MNHNS, CDR2 SASEGT. The CDR3 DNA is TGTGCCAGCAGTGAGTCAGGGTATTACCAGCCCCAGCATTTT. This sequence encodes CASSESGYYQPQHF.

This clone appeared a single time. V and J are TRBV7-8 and TRBJ2-7; 9 bases fit TRBD1. Germline-derived CDR1 and CDR2 are SGHVS and FQNEAQ. The CDR3 has 16 residues. The V segment lost 6 bases and the J segment 3 bases; nucleotides outside the gene matches: 12. CDR3 loop: CASSWGGQGRFYEQYF. As DNA, the CDR3 is TGTGCCAGCAGTTGGGGAGGACAGGGGAGATTCTACGAGCAGTACTTC.

This clone was counted only a few times. The V call is TRBV18, the J call TRBJ2-1; 10 bases are a match to TRBD1. The CDR3 length is 12 residues. Germline CDR1 and CDR2: KGHSH and LQKENI. The V and J ends lost 2 bases and 15 bases, in that order; junction bases with no gene match: 4. This CDR3 is CASSPGRTGGFF. The CDR3 DNA sequence: TGTGCCAGCTCACCAGGCAGGACAGGGGGGTTCTTC. Drawing the rest from reference TRBV18 and TRBJ2-1, the complete variable domain is NAGVMQNPRHLVRRRGQEARLRCSPMKGHSHVYWYRQLPEEGLKFMVYLQKENIIDESGMPKERFSAEFPKEGPSILRIQQVVRGDSAAYFCASSPGRTGGFFGPGTRLTVL.

This clone was found once. The rearrangement joins TRBV5-1 to TRBJ2-1; TRBD2 matches 10 bases. The trim removed 4 bases at V and 5 bases at J, leaving 9 bases unmatched. This CDR3 spans 16 amino acids. The germline gives CDR1 SGHRS, CDR2 YFSETQ. CDR3 DNA: TGCGCCAGCAGCCTTTCCGGGACTAGCGCCCACAATGAGCAGTTCTTC. Translated, it gives CASSLSGTSAHNEQFF.

This clone was counted a few times. The chain joins TRBV27 to TRBJ2-7; no clear D gene. The germline V and J ends were trimmed by 5 bases and 6 bases, with 14 bases remaining between them. The CDR3 sequence is 13 residues long. CDR1 and CDR2 (germline): MNHEY, SMNVEV (reference sequence). CDR3 region: CASSPLSGGEQYF. The DNA for the CDR3 is TGTGCCAGCAGTCCCTTATCCGGCGGCGAGCAGTACTTC.

The rearrangement links TRBV7-2 to TRBJ2-4; TRBD2 is a possible D gene (7 bases). Trimming removed 2 bases at V and 7 bases at J, with 12 bases between. CDR1 SGHTA and CDR2 FQGNSA come from the germline V gene. This CDR3 is 14 amino acids long. The CDR3 here is CASSLRGARNIQYF. The CDR3 DNA reads TGTGCCAGCAGCTTACGGGGGGCGCGGAACATTCAGTACTTC.

This sequence joins TRBV19 and TRBJ1-5; D is unresolved. The V gene lost 2 bases and the J gene lost 0 bases, with 14 bases spanning the gap. The germline V gene encodes CDR1 LNHDA and CDR2 SQIVND (reference sequence). The CDR3 covers 17 residues. The DNA of the CDR3 is TGTGCCAGTAGTATAAGGCCTCTTCGGGATAGCAATCAGCCCCAGCATTTT. It specifies CASSIRPLRDSNQPQHF.

The chain has TRBV28 and TRBJ2-7; weak D call: TRBD1 (6 bases). The CDR3 extends over 13 amino acids. Between the trimmed V and J ends, which lost 7 bases and 6 bases, there was a span of 16 bases. The germline V gene has CDR1 MDHEN and CDR2 SYDVKM. CDR3 sequence reads: CASTGAVWGEQYF. The CDR3 DNA is TGTGCCAGCACAGGGGCGGTCTGGGGCGAGCAGTACTTC.

Written as DNA, the CDR3 is TGTGCCAGCAGCTTCAGACAGGGGGCCACAGATACGCAGTATTTT. The encoded protein is CASSFRQGATDTQYF. The chain combines TRBV6-2 or TRBV6-3 with TRBJ2-3; 10 nucleotides agree with TRBD1. J was trimmed by 2 bases and V by 6 bases; bases with no gene match: 5. Germline V gene sequence: CDR1 MNHEY, CDR2 SVGEGT. The CDR3 sequence is 15 residues long.